Below are 17 T cell receptor beta chains sequenced from a single sample in a study of blood T cell repertoires in COVID-19. This table comes from immunoSEQ multiplex PCR, and its TCRdb copy is limited to in-frame clones, with some not included. This table holds under 150,000 clones, 90% found once. Sequencing was carried out using peripheral blood. These receptors were collected from a human donor with active COVID-19. The donor label of this sample is uncertain.

The genes are TRBV15 and TRBJ1-1; a possible D gene is TRBD1 (5 bases). V was trimmed by 7 bases and J by 5 bases, leaving 14 bases between them. Germline CDR1 is LNHNV and CDR2 is YYDKDF (reference sequence). The length of the CDR3 is 13 residues. The CDR3 is CATNQAGGTEAFF. In DNA form, the CDR3 reads TGTGCCACCAATCAGGCGGGGGGGACTGAAGCTTTCTTT.

The genes are TRBV6-5 and TRBJ2-7; D possibly corresponds to TRBD2 (7 bases). V was clipped by 7 bases and J by 5 bases, with 18 bases between them. The germline CDR1 and CDR2 sequences are MNHEY and SVGAGI. This CDR3 spans 14 amino acids. CDR3 residues: CASTEGGILDEQYF. In DNA form, the CDR3 reads TGTGCCAGCACCGAGGGGGGGATATTGGACGAGCAGTACTTC.

The gene calls are TRBV7-2 and TRBJ2-1, with D possibly TRBD2 on 5 matching bases. The germline gives CDR1 SGHTA, CDR2 FQGNSA. Trimming took off 1 base at V and 0 bases at J, with 7 bases between the two ends. The CDR3 has 15 amino acids. The CDR3 sequence: CASSLGESSYNEQFF. In DNA, the CDR3 is TGTGCCAGCAGCTTAGGGGAGAGCTCCTACAATGAGCAGTTCTTC.

The gene calls are TRBV2 and TRBJ1-6, with D hard to call. The CDR3 runs 15 residues. Per the germline V gene, CDR1 is SNHLY and CDR2 is FYNNEI. The V and J ends lost 7 bases and 3 bases respectively, with 13 bases between them. CDR3 protein: CASTLDGDYNSPLHF. The CDR3 DNA reads TGTGCCAGCACCCTAGACGGTGACTATAATTCACCCCTCCACTTT.

The V and J genes are TRBV6-2 or TRBV6-3 and TRBJ1-5; D is undetermined. CDR1 and CDR2 from the germline V gene are MNHEY and SVGEGT. Trimming stripped 0 bases from V and 4 bases from J, with 10 bases between. The CDR3 consists of 15 residues. CDR3 region: CASSYSGALNQPQHF. CDR3 in DNA: TGTGCCAGCAGTTACTCGGGAGCGTTAAATCAGCCCCAGCATTTT.

The rearrangement uses TRBV6-4 and TRBJ1-1; 10 bases line up with TRBD1. Looked up from germline, CDR1 is MRHNA and CDR2 is SNTAGT. The trim removed 3 bases at V and 4 bases at J, leaving 5 bases unmatched. The CDR3 sequence is 15 residues long. The CDR3 sequence is CASSEYRDRGTEAFF. The CDR3 DNA sequence: TGTGCCAGCAGTGAATACCGGGACAGGGGCACTGAAGCTTTCTTT.

CDR3: CAISRDRRDYGYTF. CDR3 coding DNA: TGTGCCATCAGCCGGGACAGGCGGGACTATGGCTACACCTTC. The chain joins TRBV10-3 to TRBJ1-2; TRBD1 matches 8 bases. The length of the CDR3 is 14 residues. CDR1 is ENHRY and CDR2 is SYGVKD in the germline V gene. V trimming: 6 bases; J trimming: 3 bases; junction bases outside the gene matches: 6.

The V gene is TRBV18, the J gene TRBJ2-2; 8 bases align to TRBD2. Germline CDR1 reads KGHSH; CDR2 reads LQKENI. The V segment lost 5 bases and the J segment 0 bases; nucleotides outside the gene matches: 5. The CDR3 has 16 residues. The CDR3 region is CASSRGSGANTGELFF. The CDR3 nucleotides read TGTGCCAGCTCAAGGGGTAGCGGGGCGAACACCGGGGAGCTGTTTTTT.

This chain joins TRBV28 and TRBJ1-1; D possibly corresponds to TRBD1 (6 bases). The CDR3 is 13 residues long. Trimming pared 6 bases from V and 5 bases from J, leaving 13 bases between. CDR1 is MDHEN, CDR2 SYDVKM, per germline. The CDR3: CASRKSGETEAFF. In nucleotides, the CDR3 is TGTGCCAGCAGGAAATCAGGGGAAACTGAAGCTTTCTTT. The full variable domain, with the rest looked up from reference TRBV28 and TRBJ1-1, is DVKVTQSSRYLVKRTGEKVFLECVQDMDHENMFWYRQDPGLGLRLIYFSYDVKMKEKGDIPEGYSVSREKKERFSLILESASTNQTSMYLCASRKSGETEAFFGQGTRLTVV.

V usage is TRBV4-2 and J usage is TRBJ1-1, with 7 bases matching TRBD1. Looked up from germline, CDR1 is LGHNA and CDR2 is YNFKEQ. With V trimmed by 3 bases and J by 1 base, 5 bases remained unmatched. The CDR3 extends over 15 amino acids. The CDR3 region has the DNA TGTGCCAGCAGCCACGAGGGGGCTAGGAACACTGAAGCTTTCTTT. Encoded protein: CASSHEGARNTEAFF.

This rearrangement joins TRBV5-1 to TRBJ2-7, with a weak D call TRBD1 (5 bases). Germline V gene lookup returns CDR1 SGHRS and CDR2 YFSETQ. The germline V and J ends were trimmed by 4 bases and 5 bases, with 16 bases remaining between them. The CDR3 contains 14 residues. CDR3 nucleotides: TGCGCCAGCAGCCTCGGCCAGGGTGGCGACGAGCAGTACTTC. Protein sequence: CASSLGQGGDEQYF. Drawing the rest from reference TRBV5-1 and TRBJ2-7, the complete variable domain is KAGVTQTPRYLIKTRGQQVTLSCSPISGHRSVSWYQQTPGQGLQFLFEYFSETQRNKGNFPGRFSGRQFSNSRSEMNVSTLELGDSALYLCASSLGQGGDEQYFGPGTRLTVT.

This clone appeared a single time. This sequence joins TRBV19 and TRBJ2-1, with 9 bases matching TRBD1. Trimming took 4 bases from V and 7 from J; bases not matched to a gene: 11. There are 16 residues in the CDR3. Germline-derived CDR1 and CDR2 are LNHDA and SQIVND (reference sequence). CDR3 loop: CASSTRDRAIGNEQFF. DNA of the CDR3: TGTGCCAGTAGTACCCGGGACAGGGCTATCGGGAATGAGCAGTTCTTC.

The CDR3 region is CASSGAGRYTGELFF. CDR3 coding DNA: TGCGCCAGCAGCGGAGCGGGACGTTACACCGGGGAGCTGTTTTTT. The chain recombines TRBV5-1 with TRBJ2-2; 7 bases line up with TRBD2. The length of the CDR3 is 15 residues. CDR1 and CDR2 (germline): SGHRS, YFSETQ. The J segment lost 3 bases and the V segment lost 4 bases, leaving 6 bases of the junction unmatched.

CDR3 residues: CASSLKGMGEKLFF. In DNA form, the CDR3 reads TGTGCCAGCAGCTTAAAGGGGATGGGGGAAAAACTGTTTTTT. The V and J genes are TRBV7-9 and TRBJ1-4, with D possibly being TRBD1 (5 bases). In germline, CDR1 is SEHNR, CDR2 FQNEAQ (reference sequence). The CDR3 consists of 14 residues. The germline V and J ends were trimmed by 2 bases and 8 bases, with 12 bases remaining between them.

The J gene is TRBJ1-1, the V gene TRBV7-9; D not certain. Trimming stripped 4 bases from V and 8 bases from J, with 5 bases between. The CDR3 consists of 10 residues. The germline gives CDR1 SEHNR, CDR2 FQNEAQ (reference sequence). CDR3 residues: CASSYNEAFF. The DNA of the CDR3 is TGTGCCAGCAGCTACAACGAAGCTTTCTTT.

The gene calls are TRBV7-2 and TRBJ1-3, with 7 positions matching TRBD1. Trimming at V came to 6 bases and at J to 0 bases, leaving 2 bases not matched to a gene. Per germline, CDR1 SGHTA and CDR2 FQGNSA. The CDR3 runs 14 residues. The CDR3 DNA sequence: TGTGCCAGCAGTTCAGGGGGCTCTGGAAACACCATATATTTT. It encodes CASSSGGSGNTIYF.

The sample holds a few counts of this clone. The rearrangement joins TRBV7-9 to TRBJ2-5; TRBD2 matches at 9 bases. The CDR3 is 16 residues long. The V and J ends lost 3 bases and 5 bases, in that order; junction bases with no gene match: 10. The germline CDR1 and CDR2 sequences are SEHNR and FQNEAQ (reference sequence). CDR3 bases: TGTGCCAGCAGCTTCTTTCAGGGTGCGGGAGGGGAGACCCAGTACTTC. It encodes CASSFFQGAGGETQYF.